The 11 T cell receptor beta chains listed next were all sequenced from one sample in a study of blood T cell repertoires in COVID-19. TCRdb keeps only in-frame clones here, not all; method: immunoSEQ multiplex PCR. The sample includes 200,000 to 250,000 clones, around 84% of them seen just once. Specimen: PBMCs or T cells enriched from blood (not recorded which). The receptors here all came from a woman aged 35 to 49 who had recovered from COVID-19.

The CDR3 loop reads CASSEGRGAEYV. CDR3 nucleotides: TGTGCCAGCAGCGAAGGCAGGGGGGCCGAATACGTC. The V gene is TRBV6-1, the J gene TRBJ2-7; D might be TRBD1 (7 bases). CDR1 is MNHNS, CDR2 SASEGT, per germline. The CDR3 runs 12 residues.

CDR3 bases: TGTGCCACCAGCAGAGCCGGGTCCTCCCAGGAAAAACTGTTTTTT. Its protein product is CATSRAGSSQEKLFF. This sequence joins TRBV15 and TRBJ1-4, with D unresolved. Germline assignment: CDR1 LNHNV and CDR2 YYDKDF (reference sequence). With 1 base removed from V and 8 bases from J, the gap between germline ends came to 14 bases. This CDR3 region has 15 residues.

This sequence joins TRBV10-3 and TRBJ2-5, with D perhaps matching TRBD2 (6 bases). Trimming took 2 bases from V and 3 from J, leaving 10 bases between them. This CDR3 has 14 residues. Per germline, CDR1 ENHRY and CDR2 SYGVKD. The CDR3 DNA is TGTGCCATCAGTGAGGCTAGCGTAAAAGAGACCCAGTACTTC. This sequence encodes CAISEASVKETQYF.

The V and J genes are TRBV7-9 and TRBJ1-1, with 7 bases aligning to TRBD1. Germline CDR1 reads SEHNR; CDR2 reads FQNEAQ (reference sequence). This CDR3 comprises 13 residues. V was pared by 6 bases and J by 3 bases, with 4 bases of the junction left unmatched. The CDR3 reads CASRLTGDTEAFF. The CDR3 DNA follows: TGTGCCAGCAGGCTAACAGGGGACACTGAAGCTTTCTTT.

The CDR3 loop is CASRATAGANVLTF. The CDR3 nucleotides read TGTGCCAGCAGGGCGACAGCTGGGGCCAACGTCCTGACTTTC. The chain employs TRBV2 and TRBJ2-6, with D possibly matching TRBD1 (5 bases). This CDR3 comprises 14 residues. The ends were cut back, 6 bases at V and 2 bases at J, with 8 bases in the middle. Per germline, CDR1 SNHLY and CDR2 FYNNEI.

The CDR3 DNA is TGTGCCAGCAGCTCCGAGATTGCGAACGAGCAGTACTTC. Translating gives CASSSEIANEQYF. This rearrangement joins TRBV11-2 to TRBJ2-7, with D hard to call. The CDR3 length is 13 residues. CDR1 SGHAT and CDR2 FQNNGV come from the germline V gene. The ends were cut back, 4 bases at V and 5 bases at J, with 12 bases in the middle.

This clone was observed a few times. The V call is TRBV7-3, the J call TRBJ1-5, with D maybe TRBD1 (5 bases). The V gene's germline CDR1 is SGHTA and CDR2 FQGTGA. The length of the CDR3 is 13 residues. Trimming pared 5 bases from V and 6 bases from J, leaving 11 bases between. CDR3: CASSLVGGQPQHF. Here the CDR3 DNA reads TGTGCCAGCAGCCTTGTCGGGGGTCAGCCCCAGCATTTT.

V and J are TRBV19 and TRBJ1-5; D possibly corresponds to TRBD1 (6 bases). The V end was cut by 6 bases, the J end by 5 bases, with 14 bases between. The length of the CDR3 is 14 residues. The germline gives CDR1 LNHDA, CDR2 SQIVND (reference sequence). The CDR3 sequence is CASSLDSQDQPQHF. The DNA of the CDR3 is TGTGCCAGTAGCTTGGACAGTCAAGATCAGCCCCAGCATTTT.

The V and J genes are TRBV28 and TRBJ2-7, with D hard to call. V lost 5 bases and J 8 bases, leaving 10 bases between the germline ends. The CDR3 covers 11 residues. Germline V CDR1 and CDR2: MDHEN, SYDVKM. Here the CDR3 DNA reads TGTGCCAGCAGTCGAGACAACAAGCAGTACTTC. Translated: CASSRDNKQYF.

The chain has TRBV2 and TRBJ2-7; D may be TRBD1 (5 bases). Germline loops: CDR1 SNHLY, CDR2 FYNNEI. CDR3 length equals 16 residues. V was pared by 5 bases and J by 1 base, with 18 bases between. Here the CDR3 reads CASSTIDSLSSYEQYV. The CDR3 region has the DNA TGTGCCAGCAGTACTATCGACAGTCTCTCATCCTACGAGCAGTACGTC.

V usage is TRBV14 and J usage is TRBJ2-7, with D tentatively TRBD1 (7 bases). There are 13 residues in the CDR3. V lost 4 bases and J 6 bases, leaving 13 bases between the germline ends. In germline, CDR1 is SGHDN, CDR2 FVKESK. CDR3 in amino acids: CASSPSGGLEQYF. The DNA of the CDR3 is TGTGCCAGCAGCCCGTCAGGGGGGCTCGAGCAGTACTTC.